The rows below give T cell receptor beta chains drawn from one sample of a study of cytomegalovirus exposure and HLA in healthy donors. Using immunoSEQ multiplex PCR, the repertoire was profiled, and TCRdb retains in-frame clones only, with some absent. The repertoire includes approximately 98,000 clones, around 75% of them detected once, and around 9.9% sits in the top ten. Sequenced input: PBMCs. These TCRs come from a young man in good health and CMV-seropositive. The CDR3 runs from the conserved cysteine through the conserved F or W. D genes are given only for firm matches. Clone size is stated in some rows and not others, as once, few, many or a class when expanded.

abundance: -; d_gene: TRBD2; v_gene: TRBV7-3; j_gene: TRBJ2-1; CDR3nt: TGTGCCAGCAGCTTACTAGCGGGGACCCACAATGAGCAGTTCTTC; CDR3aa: CASSLLAGTHNEQFF
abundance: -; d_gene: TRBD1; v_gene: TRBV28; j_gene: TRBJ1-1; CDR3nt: TGTGCCAGCAGTTTGACAGGGACTGCTAGTGAAGCTTTCTTT; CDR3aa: CASSLTGTASEAFF
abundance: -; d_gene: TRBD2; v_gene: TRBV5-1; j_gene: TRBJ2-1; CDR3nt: TGCGCCAGCAGCCCTGGGACTAGCGGGGACGAGCAGTTCTTC; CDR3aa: CASSPGTSGDEQFF
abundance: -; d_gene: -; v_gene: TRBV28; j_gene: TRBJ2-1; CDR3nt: TGTGCCAGCAGCCGACTAAAAGTCCCAGGGGATGAGCAGTTCTTC; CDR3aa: CASSRLKVPGDEQFF
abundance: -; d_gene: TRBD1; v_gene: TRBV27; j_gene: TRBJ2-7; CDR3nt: TGTGCCAGCAGCAAATGGACAGGTTGGGAGCAGTACTTC; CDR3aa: CASSKWTGWEQYF
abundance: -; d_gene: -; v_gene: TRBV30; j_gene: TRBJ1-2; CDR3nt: TGTGCCTGGAAACAGTACTATGGCTACACCTTC; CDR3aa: CAWKQYYGYTF
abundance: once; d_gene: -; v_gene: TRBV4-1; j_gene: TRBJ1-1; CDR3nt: TGCGCCAGCAGCTTTAAGGGCTGGGGCAGCACTGAAGCTTTCTTT; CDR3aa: CASSFKGWGSTEAFF
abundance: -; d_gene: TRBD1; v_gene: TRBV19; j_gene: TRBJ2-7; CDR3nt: TGTGCCAGTAGTATAACCCAGGGGGCACCCTACGAGCAGTACTTC; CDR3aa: CASSITQGAPYEQYF
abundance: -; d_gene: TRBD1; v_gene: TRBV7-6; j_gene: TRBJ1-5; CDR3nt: TGTGCCAGCAGCGCCCGACAGGGAATATTTCATAGCAATCAGCCCCAGCATTTT; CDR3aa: CASSARQGIFHSNQPQHF
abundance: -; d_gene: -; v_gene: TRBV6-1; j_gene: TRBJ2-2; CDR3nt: TGTGCCAGCACCTCGGGACAGAACACCGGGGAGCTGTTTTTT; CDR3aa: CASTSGQNTGELFF
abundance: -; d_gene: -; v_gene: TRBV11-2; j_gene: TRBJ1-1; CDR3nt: TGTGCCAGCAGCCTGTTGGGGGCGAACACTGAAGCTTTCTTT; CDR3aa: CASSLLGANTEAFF
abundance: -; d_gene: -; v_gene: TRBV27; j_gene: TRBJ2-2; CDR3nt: TGTGCCAGCAGTTTATCGATTGGACAGGGAGGGGCATCATTGAACACCGGGGAGCTGTTTTTT; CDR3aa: CASSLSIGQGGASLNTGELFF
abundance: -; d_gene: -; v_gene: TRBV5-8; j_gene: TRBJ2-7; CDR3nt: TGTGCCAGCAGCTTCGACTTGTTTCATTCCTACGAGCAGTACTTC; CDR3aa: CASSFDLFHSYEQYF
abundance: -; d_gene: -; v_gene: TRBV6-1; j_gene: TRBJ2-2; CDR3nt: TGTGCCAGCAGTCGGGACAGCTACACCGGGGGGCTGTTTTTT; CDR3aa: CASSRDSYTGGLFF
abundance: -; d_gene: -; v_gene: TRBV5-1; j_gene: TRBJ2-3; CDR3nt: TGCGCCAGCGCCGACTTGACAGATACGCAGTATTTT; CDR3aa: CASADLTDTQYF
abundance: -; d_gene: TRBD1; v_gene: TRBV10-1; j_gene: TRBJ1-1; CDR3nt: TGCGCCAGCAGGGCGACAGGGGACACTGAAGCTTTCTTT; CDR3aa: CASRATGDTEAFF
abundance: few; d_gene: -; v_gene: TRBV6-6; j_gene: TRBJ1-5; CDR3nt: TGTGCCAGCACCGAGGGGGGGACTAGGTCCCAGCATTTT; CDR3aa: CASTEGGTRSQHF
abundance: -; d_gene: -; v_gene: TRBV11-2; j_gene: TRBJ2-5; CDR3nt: TGTGCCAGCAGCTTCGGGGAGACCCAGTACTTC; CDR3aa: CASSFGETQYF
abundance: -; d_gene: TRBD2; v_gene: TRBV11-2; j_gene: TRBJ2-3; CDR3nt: TGTGCCAGCAGCTTACTAGCGGGGAGCACAGATACGCAGTATTTT; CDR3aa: CASSLLAGSTDTQYF
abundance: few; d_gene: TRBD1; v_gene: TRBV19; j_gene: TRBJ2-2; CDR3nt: TGTGCCAGTAGAAAAGAAGACAGGGTTACCTCTCGGGAGCTGTTTTTT; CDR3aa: CASRKEDRVTSRELFF